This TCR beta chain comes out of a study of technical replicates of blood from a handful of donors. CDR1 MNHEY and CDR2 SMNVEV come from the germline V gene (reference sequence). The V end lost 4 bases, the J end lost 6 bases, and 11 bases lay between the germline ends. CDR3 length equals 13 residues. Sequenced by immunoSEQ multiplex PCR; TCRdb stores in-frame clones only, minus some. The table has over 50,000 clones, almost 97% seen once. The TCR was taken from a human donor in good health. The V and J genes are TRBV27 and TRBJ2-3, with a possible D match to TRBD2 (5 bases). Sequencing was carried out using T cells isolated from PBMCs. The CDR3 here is CASSSSLADTQYF. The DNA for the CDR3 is TGTGCCAGCAGTTCCTCTTTAGCGGATACGCAGTATTTT.